Below, 13 T cell receptor beta chains from the same sample are listed, as sequenced in a study of shared T cell receptors in the human thymus. Method: immunoSEQ multiplex PCR; TCRdb's copy keeps in-frame clones and lacks some. The sample records about 660,000 clones, over 75% being singletons. These data are also associated with another study on human thymus T cells.

What was sequenced was thymocytes. These receptors were collected from a boy in the first two years of life with a congenital heart defect.

This sequence joins TRBV5-1 and TRBJ1-4; D remains ambiguous. This CDR3 contains 15 residues. Germline lookup yields CDR1 SGHRS and CDR2 YFSETQ. The V and J ends lost 1 base and 8 bases respectively, with 15 bases between them. Here the CDR3 DNA reads TGCGCCAGCAGCTTGAGAGGAAACAGAGGGGAAAAACTGTTTTTT. Translating it yields CASSLRGNRGEKLFF.

The chain has TRBV27 and TRBJ1-2; 8 bases line up with TRBD1. The CDR3 is 20 residues long. The germline gives CDR1 MNHEY, CDR2 SMNVEV (reference sequence). The V and J ends lost 4 bases and 1 base, in that order; junction bases with no gene match: 20. The CDR3, as DNA: TGTGCCAGCAGTTCCTCAAAAATCTTCCCGGACAGGGCGGGTAACTATGGCTACACCTTC. Protein sequence: CASSSSKIFPDRAGNYGYTF.

Points on this clone: The junction does not match germline at one end; this may be a read error. V gene TRBV7-6 combines with J gene TRBJ1-5; 9 bases map to TRBD1. The CDR3 has 15 amino acids. The germline V gene has CDR1 SGHVS and CDR2 FNYEAQ. The CDR3 protein is CAGSLGQGKNQPQHF. In DNA, the CDR3 is TGTGCCGGCAGCCTGGGACAGGGAAAGAATCAGCCCCAGCATTTT.

The rearrangement uses TRBV4-3 and TRBJ1-3, with D tentatively TRBD1 (5 bases). V was shortened by 1 base and J by 0 bases, with 10 bases between the two germline ends. This CDR3 comprises 16 residues. Germline V gene sequence: CDR1 LGHNA, CDR2 YSLEER. CDR3 residues: CASSQGGTDSGNTIYF. In nucleotides, the CDR3 is TGCGCCAGCAGCCAAGGGGGGACTGACTCTGGAAACACCATATATTTT.

Only a few counts were recorded for this clone. The CDR3 bases are TGCGCCAGCAGCCAAGATCTCGGCAGGATAGAACAAGCTAACTATGGCTACACCTTC. It encodes CASSQDLGRIEQANYGYTF. The V and J genes are TRBV4-3 and TRBJ1-2; D is ambiguous. The CDR3 contains 19 residues. The V end lost 0 bases, the J end lost 0 bases, and 20 bases lay between the germline ends. Germline CDR1 LGHNA, CDR2 YSLEER.

CDR3 protein: CASSLWSSYHQEQFF. In DNA, the CDR3 is TGTGCCAGCAGTTTGTGGTCTAGCTATCACCAGGAGCAGTTCTTC. The chain is built from TRBV28 and TRBJ2-1; possibly TRBD2 for D (5 bases). The CDR3 is 15 residues long. The V gene's germline CDR1 is MDHEN and CDR2 SYDVKM. V lost 3 bases and J lost 10, with 19 bases in between.

V gene TRBV27 combines with J gene TRBJ2-1; 10 bases align to TRBD2. This CDR3 comprises 18 residues. The V and J ends lost 6 bases and 7 bases, in that order; junction bases with no gene match: 18. The germline V gene has CDR1 MNHEY and CDR2 SMNVEV (reference sequence). CDR3 region: CASRPLAGANHGYNEQFF. CDR3 in DNA: TGTGCCAGCAGGCCCCTAGCGGGGGCGAACCACGGTTATAATGAGCAGTTCTTC.

The chain is built from TRBV19 and TRBJ2-7, with 11 nucleotides matching TRBD1. There are 17 residues in the CDR3. Germline loops: CDR1 LNHDA, CDR2 SQIVND (reference sequence). Unmatched junction bases numbered 9, after V lost 2 bases and J lost 3 bases. The CDR3 DNA reads TGTGCCAGTAGTATAAGGTTGGGGGACAGGGGGAACTACGAGCAGTACTTC. This encodes CASSIRLGDRGNYEQYF.

As to this clone: Because it lacks the conserved phenylalanine or tryptophan at the end, this CDR3 is likely a read error. The DNA is omitted, as the CDR3 cannot be located on it reliably, and the CDR3 follows TCRdb's listing. V gene TRBV5-4 combines with J gene TRBJ1-4; TRBD1, the table's D call, lacks a check against the DNA. Inclusive of both ends, the CDR3 amounts to 10 amino acids. Germline V gene lookup returns CDR1 SGHNT and CDR2 YYREEE (reference sequence). The CDR3 loop reads CASKKQGSNI.

The CDR3 protein is CSAPTGDRGGKDNEQFF. For the CDR3, the DNA is TGCAGCGCTCCCACCGGGGACAGGGGGGGGAAGGACAATGAGCAGTTCTTC. This chain joins TRBV29-1 and TRBJ2-1; TRBD1 aligns across 11 bases. From germline, CDR1 is SQVTM and CDR2 ANQGSEA. Trimming cost V 7 bases and J 5 bases; bases outside gene matches: 16. CDR3 length: 17 residues.

As concerns this clone: Other nucleotide sequences from this sample produce the same CDR3. The genes are TRBV27 and TRBJ2-1, with 7 bases matching TRBD2. The CDR3 totals 15 residues. Germline V lookup: CDR1 MNHEY, CDR2 SMNVEV (reference sequence). Trimming took 2 bases from V and 1 from J; bases not matched to a gene: 2. The CDR3 sequence is CASSLRTSSYNEQFF. Here the CDR3 DNA reads TGTGCCAGCAGTTTACGGACTAGTTCCTACAATGAGCAGTTCTTC.

This rearrangement joins TRBV5-1 to TRBJ2-6, with a weak D call TRBD1 (7 bases). The CDR3 runs to 15 residues. CDR1 is SGHRS, CDR2 YFSETQ, per germline. V was shortened by 5 bases and J by 1 base, with 10 bases between the two germline ends. CDR3 protein: CASREGASGANVLTF. DNA of the CDR3: TGCGCCAGCAGGGAGGGGGCTTCTGGGGCCAACGTCCTGACTTTC.

The V gene is TRBV6-5, the J gene TRBJ1-5, with TRBD1 matching 7 bases. With 6 bases clipped from V and 3 bases from J, the junction kept 2 bases outside the gene matches. CDR1 and CDR2 from the germline V gene are MNHEY and SVGAGI. The CDR3 extends over 13 amino acids. The CDR3 DNA sequence: TGTGCCAGCAGGACAGGGTCCAATCAGCCCCAGCATTTT. It yields the protein CASRTGSNQPQHF.